Listed below are T cell receptor beta chains from one sample, sequenced in a study of CD8+CD57+ T cells in acquired aplastic anemia. MiXCR, run by TCRdb on the reads, gives a single entry per CDR3 protein. The sample carries about 160,000 distinct CDR3 sequences, roughly 50% recorded once. The sequencing input was sorted CD4+, CD8+, or CD8+CD57+ T cells (not recorded which) from PBMCs. These TCRs come from a human donor with aplastic anemia. The CDR3 runs from the conserved cysteine through the conserved F or W. Clone sizes are given selectively: once, few, many, or a class where the clone is expanded.

>TRBJ2-3|.|TRBV29-1
CSVESDSGGAQYF
>TRBJ1-1|.|TRBV2
CASSEVAWGAFF
>TRBJ2-5|many|TRBV7-9
CASSFLTERQETQYF
>TRBJ1-6|.|TRBV7-9
CASSILEGRSPLHF
>TRBJ2-7|once|TRBV7-9
CASSPLGQSYEQYF
>TRBJ1-2|.|TRBV6-5
CASSWPGQGVSGYTF
>TRBJ2-3|once|TRBV7-3
CASSPVLAGFADTQYF
>TRBJ2-7|.|TRBV2
CASRGVEQYF
>TRBJ2-3|.|TRBV5-6
CASRSNGGDTQYF
>TRBJ2-3|.|TRBV24-1
CATSSSAPGGAYTQYF
>.|.|TRBV12-3/TRBV12-4
CASSPRREGYEQYF
>TRBJ1-2|.|TRBV2
CASSIGPQRGYTF
>TRBJ2-7|many|TRBV7-8
CASSLDRAYEQYF
>TRBJ2-3|many|TRBV12-3/TRBV12-4
CASSFSTDTQYF
>TRBJ1-1|.|TRBV4-2
CASSGTWNTEAFF
>TRBJ2-2|.|TRBV4-2
CASSQERAANTGELFF
>TRBJ1-5|.|TRBV30
CAWGHYGNQPQHF
>TRBJ2-5|.|TRBV6-1
CASTNSGGTGEAQYF
>TRBJ1-2|many|TRBV9
CASSVGTGGYTF
>TRBJ2-1|.|TRBV4-1
CASSQDSGTSGFQSSYNEQFF
>TRBJ2-7|many|TRBV10-1
CATLPTSGSMWYF
>TRBJ2-1|many|TRBV4-3
CASSQVSSNEQFF
>TRBJ2-2|.|TRBV7-3
CASSPSSGELFF
>TRBJ1-2|.|TRBV9
CAGSATIWTRGWYGYTF
>TRBJ2-7|many|TRBV29-1
CSVEMGQPYEQYF
>TRBJ1-2|once|TRBV13
CASTLARAGLGYTF
>TRBJ2-1|few|TRBV12-5
CASGFGLAFEQFF
>TRBJ2-5|few|TRBV30
CAWGTGGRETQYF
>TRBJ1-2|.|TRBV24-1
CATSDFWAGQPVYTF
>TRBJ2-7|many|TRBV6-5
CASSYNGRTYEQYF
>TRBJ1-6|few|TRBV12-3/TRBV12-4
CASSVVGPPLHF
>TRBJ2-3|.|TRBV20-1
CSARDPSGIWRTQYF
>TRBJ2-5|.|TRBV5-6
CASSSGQEETQYF
>TRBJ1-2|.|TRBV2
CASTEVDGFRGYTF
>TRBJ2-2|.|TRBV5-1
CASSLLGQGTGELFF
>TRBJ2-1|.|TRBV12-3/TRBV12-4
CASSLLTGVRAKQFF
>TRBJ2-7|.|TRBV4-1
CASSPRLARTYEQYF
>TRBJ1-1|.|TRBV20-1
CSASGTDTGKPEAFF
>TRBJ2-7|.|TRBV20-1
CSAYNSGGDFYEQYF
>TRBJ1-1|once|TRBV10-1
CASSEDRRAEAFF
>TRBJ2-7|many|TRBV28
CASTGGYEQYF
>TRBJ2-3|.|TRBV19
CASSLQAVDTQYF
>TRBJ1-6|.|TRBV10-3
CAIAGPGNSPLHF
>TRBJ1-2|few|TRBV25-1
CASSEPPAGDGYTF
>TRBJ2-6|.|TRBV5-4
CASSLPGTGANVLTF
>TRBJ2-5|.|TRBV9
CASSVGGSGGSGETQYF